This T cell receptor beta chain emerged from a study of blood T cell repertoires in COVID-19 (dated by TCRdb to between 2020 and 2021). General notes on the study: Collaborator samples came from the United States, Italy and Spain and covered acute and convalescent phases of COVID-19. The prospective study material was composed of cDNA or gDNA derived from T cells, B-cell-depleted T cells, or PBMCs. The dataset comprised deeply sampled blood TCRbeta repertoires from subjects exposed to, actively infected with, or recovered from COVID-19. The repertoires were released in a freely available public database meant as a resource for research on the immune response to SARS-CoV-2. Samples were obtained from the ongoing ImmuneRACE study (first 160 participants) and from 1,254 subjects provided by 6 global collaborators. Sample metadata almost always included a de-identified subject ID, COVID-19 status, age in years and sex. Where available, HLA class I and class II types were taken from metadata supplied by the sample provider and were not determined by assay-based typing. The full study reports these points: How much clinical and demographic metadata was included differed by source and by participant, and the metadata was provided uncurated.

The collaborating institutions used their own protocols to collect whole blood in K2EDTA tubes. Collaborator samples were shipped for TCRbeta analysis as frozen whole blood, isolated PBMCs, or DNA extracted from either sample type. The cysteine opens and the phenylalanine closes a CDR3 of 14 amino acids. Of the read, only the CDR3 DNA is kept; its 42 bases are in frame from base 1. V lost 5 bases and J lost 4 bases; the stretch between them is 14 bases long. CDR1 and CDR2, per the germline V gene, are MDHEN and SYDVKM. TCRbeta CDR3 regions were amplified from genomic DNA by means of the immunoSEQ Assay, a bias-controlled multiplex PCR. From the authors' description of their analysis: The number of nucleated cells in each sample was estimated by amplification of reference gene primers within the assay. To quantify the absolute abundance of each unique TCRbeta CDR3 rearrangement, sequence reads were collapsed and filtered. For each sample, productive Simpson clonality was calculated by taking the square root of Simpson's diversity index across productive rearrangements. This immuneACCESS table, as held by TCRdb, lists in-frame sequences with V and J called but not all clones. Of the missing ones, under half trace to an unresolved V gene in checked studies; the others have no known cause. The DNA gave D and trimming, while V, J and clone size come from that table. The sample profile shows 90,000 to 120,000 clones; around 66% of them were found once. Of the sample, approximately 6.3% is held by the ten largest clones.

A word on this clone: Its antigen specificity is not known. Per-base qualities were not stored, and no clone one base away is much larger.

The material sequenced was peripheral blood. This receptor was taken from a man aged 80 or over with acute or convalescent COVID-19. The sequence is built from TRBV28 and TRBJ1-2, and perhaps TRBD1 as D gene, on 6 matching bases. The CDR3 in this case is CASSVIRGGYGYTF. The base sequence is TGTGCCAGCAGTGTTATCAGGGGTGGCTATGGCTACACCTTC.